The following is a T cell receptor (beta chain) sequence with its context. The sample is drawn from a study of CD8 T cells in Susac syndrome. Sequencing of TCR beta covered CD8+ and CD4+ T cells obtained from blood. The multiple sclerosis controls, all treatment-naive patients, had relapsing-remitting disease that was stable or active. The TEMRA cells underwent FACS enrichment, while the CD8+ and CD4+ T cells underwent negative isolation. The CDR3 has 16 residues. Trimming left V 0 bases short and J 2 bases short, with 11 bases between. Germline V lookup: CDR1 KGHDR, CDR2 SFDVKD. The RNA, roughly 0.45 to 1 ug, was put through reverse transcription using random hexamers. Across 54 Vbeta and 13 Jbeta, immunoSEQ multiplex PCR amplified TCR beta CDR3. TCRdb re-derived calls from the immunoSEQ multiplex PCR reads in MiXCR, one entry per CDR3 protein. In the table there are hundreds of thousands of distinct CDR3 sequences, roughly 90% of which are singletons.

This clonotype was sampled from a human donor with multiple sclerosis. The material sequenced was CD8+ T cells from PBMCs. The chain recombines TRBV24-1 with TRBJ2-3, with D perhaps TRBD1 (5 bases). CDR3 region: CATSDLDSLDTDTQYF. In DNA form, the CDR3 reads TGTGCCACCAGTGATTTGGACAGTCTAGACACAGATACGCAGTATTTT.